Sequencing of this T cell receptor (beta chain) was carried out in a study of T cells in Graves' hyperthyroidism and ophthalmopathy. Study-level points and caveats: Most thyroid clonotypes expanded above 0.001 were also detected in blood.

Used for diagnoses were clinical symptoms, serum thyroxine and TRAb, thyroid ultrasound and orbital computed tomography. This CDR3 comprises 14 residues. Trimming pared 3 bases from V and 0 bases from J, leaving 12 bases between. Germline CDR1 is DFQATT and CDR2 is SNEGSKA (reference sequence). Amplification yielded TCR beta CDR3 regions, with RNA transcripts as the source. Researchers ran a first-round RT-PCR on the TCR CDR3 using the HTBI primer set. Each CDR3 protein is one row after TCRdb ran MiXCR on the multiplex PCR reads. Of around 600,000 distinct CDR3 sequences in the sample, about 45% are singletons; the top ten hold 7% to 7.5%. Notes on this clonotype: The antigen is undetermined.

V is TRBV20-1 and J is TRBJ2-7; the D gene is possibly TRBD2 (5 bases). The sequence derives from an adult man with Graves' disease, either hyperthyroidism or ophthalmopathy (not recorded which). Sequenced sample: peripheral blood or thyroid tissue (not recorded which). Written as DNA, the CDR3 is TGCAGTGCTAGCCGCGGGTCGTACTCCTACGAGCAGTACTTC. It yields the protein CSASRGSYSYEQYF.